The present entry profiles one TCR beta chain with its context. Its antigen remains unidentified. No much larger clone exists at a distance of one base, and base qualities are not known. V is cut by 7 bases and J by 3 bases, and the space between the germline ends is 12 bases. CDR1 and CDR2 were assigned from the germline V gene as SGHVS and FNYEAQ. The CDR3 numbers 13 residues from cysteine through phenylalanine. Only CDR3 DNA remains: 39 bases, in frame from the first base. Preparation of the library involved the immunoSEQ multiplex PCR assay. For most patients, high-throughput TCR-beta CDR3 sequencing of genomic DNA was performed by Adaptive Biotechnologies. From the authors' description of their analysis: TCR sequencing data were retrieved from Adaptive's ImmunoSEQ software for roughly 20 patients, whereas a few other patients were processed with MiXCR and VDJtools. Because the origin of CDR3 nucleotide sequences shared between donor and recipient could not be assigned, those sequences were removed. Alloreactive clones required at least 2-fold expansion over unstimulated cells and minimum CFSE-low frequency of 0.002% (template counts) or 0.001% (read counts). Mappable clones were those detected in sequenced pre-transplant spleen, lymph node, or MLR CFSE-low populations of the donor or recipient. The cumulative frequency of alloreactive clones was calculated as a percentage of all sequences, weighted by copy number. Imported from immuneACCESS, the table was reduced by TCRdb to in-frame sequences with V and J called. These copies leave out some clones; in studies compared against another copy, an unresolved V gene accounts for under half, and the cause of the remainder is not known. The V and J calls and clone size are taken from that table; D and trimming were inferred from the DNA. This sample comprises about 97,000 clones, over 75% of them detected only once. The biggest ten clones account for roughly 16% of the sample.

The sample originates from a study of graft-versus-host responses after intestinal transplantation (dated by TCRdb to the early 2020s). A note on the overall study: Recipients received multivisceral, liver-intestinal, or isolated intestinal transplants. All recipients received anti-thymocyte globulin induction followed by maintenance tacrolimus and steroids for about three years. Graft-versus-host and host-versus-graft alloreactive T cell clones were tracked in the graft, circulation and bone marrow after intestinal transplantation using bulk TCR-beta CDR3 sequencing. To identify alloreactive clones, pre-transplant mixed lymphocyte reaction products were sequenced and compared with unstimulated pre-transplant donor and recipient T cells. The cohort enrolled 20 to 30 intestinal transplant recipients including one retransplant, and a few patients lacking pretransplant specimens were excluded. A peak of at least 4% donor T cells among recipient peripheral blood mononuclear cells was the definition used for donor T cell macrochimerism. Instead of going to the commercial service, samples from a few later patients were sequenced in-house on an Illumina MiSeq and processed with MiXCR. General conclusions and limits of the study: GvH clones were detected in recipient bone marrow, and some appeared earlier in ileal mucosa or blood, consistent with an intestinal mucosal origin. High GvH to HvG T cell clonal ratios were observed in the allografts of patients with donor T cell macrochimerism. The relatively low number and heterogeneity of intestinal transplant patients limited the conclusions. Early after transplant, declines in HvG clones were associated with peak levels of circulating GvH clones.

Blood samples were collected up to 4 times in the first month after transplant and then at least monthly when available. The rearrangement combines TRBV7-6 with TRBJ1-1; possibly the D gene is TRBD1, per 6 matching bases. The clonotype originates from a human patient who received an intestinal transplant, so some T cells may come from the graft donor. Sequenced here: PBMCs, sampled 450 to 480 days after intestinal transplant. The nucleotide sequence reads TGTGCCAGCAACACCACAGGGTACACTGAAGCTTTCTTT. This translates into CASNTTGYTEAFF.